Reported below is one TCR beta chain. Its cognate antigen is unknown. The source of the sample is a study of CXCR3-negative and CXCR3-positive naive CD8 T cells. About the study: The libraries yielded roughly 150 million TRB reads, about 1.5 +/- 0.3 million each. Study-level results: Naive subsets had comparable surface CD5; TCR strength was inferred from TRB CDR3 properties.

Per the germline V gene, CDR1 is SGHDN and CDR2 is FVKESK. This CDR3 is 14 amino acids long. UMI-labeled TRB cDNA libraries were prepared by 5' RACE. TCRdb reprocessed the 5' RACE reads and reports one entry per CDR3 protein, with no DNA. The listing contains roughly 48,000 distinct CDR3 sequences. The TCR sequence derives from a human donor in good health. Some clones in this sample may be carry-over from other donors' samples. Sequenced: memory CD8+ T cells from blood. This rearrangement joins TRBV14 to TRBJ2-6. This CDR3 is CASSQDPGANVLTF.